Described below is a single T cell receptor beta chain sequence and its context. The data were taken from a study of blood T cell repertoires in COVID-19. Study background: T cells, B-cell-depleted T cells, or PBMCs supplied cDNA or gDNA.

The cohort comprised adults aged 18 to 89 years residing in approximately 25 US areas. Assignment of participants to cohorts was predicated upon participant-reported clinical history. Methods used by the authors: Scientists estimated how many nucleated cells there were by amplifying reference gene primers. Repertoires were generated with immunoSEQ multiplex PCR, while TCRdb's copy carries only in-frame clones and drops some. That table gives V, J and clone size, and the DNA gave D and trimming. The sample carries 150,000 to 200,000 clones, about four fifths recorded once. The CDR3 runs 15 residues. V was cut by 11 bases and J by 5 bases, with 24 bases left in between. CDR1 and CDR2 from the germline V gene are MNHNY and SVGAGI (reference sequence).

Sequencing was carried out using PBMCs or T cells enriched from blood (not recorded which). The chain is built from TRBV6-6 and TRBJ1-1, with D maybe TRBD1 (5 bases). This sequence originates from a middle-aged man who had recovered from COVID-19. The CDR3 is CAGGGGVAPTTEAFF. The CDR3 DNA is TGTGCCGGGGGAGGCGGGGTTGCCCCTACTACTGAAGCTTTCTTT.